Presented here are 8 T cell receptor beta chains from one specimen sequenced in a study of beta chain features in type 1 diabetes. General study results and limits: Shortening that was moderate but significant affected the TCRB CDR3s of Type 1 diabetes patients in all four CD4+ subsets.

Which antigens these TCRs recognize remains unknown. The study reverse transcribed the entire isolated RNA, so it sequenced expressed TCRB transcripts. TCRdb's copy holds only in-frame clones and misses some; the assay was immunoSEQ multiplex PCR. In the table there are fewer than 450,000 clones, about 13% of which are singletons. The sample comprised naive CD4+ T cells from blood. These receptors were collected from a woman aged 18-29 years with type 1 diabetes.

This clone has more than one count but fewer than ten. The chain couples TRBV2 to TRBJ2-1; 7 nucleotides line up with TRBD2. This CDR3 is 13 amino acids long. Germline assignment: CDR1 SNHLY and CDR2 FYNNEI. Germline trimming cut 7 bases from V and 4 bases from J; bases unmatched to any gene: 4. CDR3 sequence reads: CASNRDYYNEQFF. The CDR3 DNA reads TGTGCCAGCAACCGGGACTATTACAATGAGCAGTTCTTC.

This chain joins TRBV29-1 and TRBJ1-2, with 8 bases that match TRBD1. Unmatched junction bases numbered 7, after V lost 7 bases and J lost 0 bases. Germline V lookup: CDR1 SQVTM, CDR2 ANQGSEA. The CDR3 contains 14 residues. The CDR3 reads CSADYRGTNYGYTF. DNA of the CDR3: TGCAGCGCGGATTACAGGGGGACTAACTATGGCTACACCTTC.

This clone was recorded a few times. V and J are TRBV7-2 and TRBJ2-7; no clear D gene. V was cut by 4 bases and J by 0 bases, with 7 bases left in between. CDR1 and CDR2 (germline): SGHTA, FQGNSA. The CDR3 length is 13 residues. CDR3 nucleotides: TGTGCCAGCAGCTCTCGGAGCTCCTACGAGCAGTACGTC. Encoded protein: CASSSRSSYEQYV.

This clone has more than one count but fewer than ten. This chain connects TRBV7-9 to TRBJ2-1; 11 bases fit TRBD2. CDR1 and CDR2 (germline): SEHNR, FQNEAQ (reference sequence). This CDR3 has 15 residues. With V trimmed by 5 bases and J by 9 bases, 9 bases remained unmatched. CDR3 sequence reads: CASSVTSGIRGEQFF. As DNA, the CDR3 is TGTGCCAGCAGCGTGACTAGCGGGATCAGGGGTGAGCAGTTCTTC.

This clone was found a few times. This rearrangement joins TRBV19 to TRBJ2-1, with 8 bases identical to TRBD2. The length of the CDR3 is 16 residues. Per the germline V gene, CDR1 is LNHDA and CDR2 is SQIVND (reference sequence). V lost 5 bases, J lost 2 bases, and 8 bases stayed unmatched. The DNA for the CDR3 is TGTGCCAGTAGTTCCCGGGGTAGCGGGACCTACAATGAGCAGTTCTTC. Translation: CASSSRGSGTYNEQFF. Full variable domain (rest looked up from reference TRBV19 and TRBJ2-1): DGGITQSPKYLFRKEGQNVTLSCEQNLNHDAMYWYRQDPGQGLRLIYYSQIVNDFQKGDIAEGYSVSREKKESFPLTVTSAQKNPTAFYLCASSSRGSGTYNEQFFGPGTRLTVL.

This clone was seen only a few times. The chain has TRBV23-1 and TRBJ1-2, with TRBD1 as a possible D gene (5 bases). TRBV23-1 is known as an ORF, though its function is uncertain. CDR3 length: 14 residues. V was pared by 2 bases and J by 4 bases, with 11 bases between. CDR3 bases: TGCGCCAGCAGTCAAGTGGCGGGGACCTATGGCTACACCTTC. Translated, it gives CASSQVAGTYGYTF.

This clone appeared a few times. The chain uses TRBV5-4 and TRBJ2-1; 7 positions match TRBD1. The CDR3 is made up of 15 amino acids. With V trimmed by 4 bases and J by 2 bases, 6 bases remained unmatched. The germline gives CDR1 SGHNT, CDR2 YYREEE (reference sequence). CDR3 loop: CASSKTGRTYNEQFF. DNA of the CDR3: TGTGCCAGCAGCAAGACAGGGCGTACCTACAATGAGCAGTTCTTC.

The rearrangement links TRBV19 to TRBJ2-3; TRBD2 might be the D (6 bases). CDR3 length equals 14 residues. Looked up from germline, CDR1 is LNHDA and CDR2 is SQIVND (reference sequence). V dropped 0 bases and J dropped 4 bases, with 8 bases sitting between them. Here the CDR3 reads CASSIDREADTQYF. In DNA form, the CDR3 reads TGTGCCAGTAGTATAGACAGGGAGGCAGATACGCAGTATTTT.